This T cell receptor (beta chain) was recovered during a study of naive and memory T cell subsets. Whole-study findings and limits: Diversity fell and Gini index rose from naive through CM, EM, EMRA.

Both TRBC1 and TRBC2 were covered by a beta constant-region primer of two equimolar oligonucleotides. One entry per CDR3 protein, called by TCRdb with MiXCR from the UMI-ligation and nested PCR reads. The profile shows 70,000 to 95,000 distinct CDR3 sequences, about 6.5% of them singletons. The length of the CDR3 is 16 residues. CDR1 and CDR2 from the germline V gene are SGHNT and YYREEE (reference sequence). This clonotype was found many times. As yet, its antigen is unknown. One end of the junction varies from germline; a read error may be responsible. Sequencing used central memory CD4+ T cells from blood. This rearrangement joins TRBV5-4 to TRBJ1-2; the match to TRBD1 covers 11 bases. This sequence was found in a human donor in good health. Written as DNA, the CDR3 is TGTGCCAGCAGATTGGCGGTTGGACAGGGGGCGGAAGGCTACACCTTC. Translation gives CASRLAVGQGAEGYTF.